Sequencing of this T cell receptor (beta chain) was carried out in a study of cytomegalovirus exposure and HLA in healthy donors (TCRdb year 2017). At the level of the whole study: An earlier analysis of some 620 of the donors reported 276 Gb of sequence data and around 120 million unique TCR beta sequences obtained from roughly 170 million T cells. Alongside the repertoire data, information on donor age, sex, ethnicity and CMV serostatus was compiled. The study used immunosequencing to profile the T cell repertoires of approximately 630 subjects and linked those repertoires to cytomegalovirus serostatus. In an earlier analysis of more than 550 of the donors, high-throughput TCR beta sequencing was used to judge whether each TCR beta V gene segment behaved as functional or pseudogenic. Roughly 5 DR-DQ haplotypes were handled as single units for association and clustering, since linkage in the cohort was strong. In a later genetic analysis, genome-wide SNP genotypes for about three fifths of the roughly 670 donors were used, and that subset was treated as a discovery cohort. The number of typed donors differed by locus: about 629-630 for A, B, C, DRB1 and DQB1; some 500 for DQA1; roughly 600 for DPA1; and about 450 for DPB1. Rather than drawing on any new phenotypic data, the later analysis identified candidate immune exposures from TCR beta sequences and the way those sequences occurred across donors. The study combined high-throughput TCR immunosequencing, statistical association of individual TCRs with disease status, and machine learning to predict cytomegalovirus infection status. Along with the approximately 700-subject first cohort, a separate validation cohort of over a hundred different subjects was used. About 320 gigabases of sequencing data and tens of millions of unique TCR sequences were included in an early release covering about 700 HLA-typed donors. Among almost 400 genotyped donors of the cohort, an average of around 240,000 unique TCR beta nucleotide sequences were sequenced per donor, roughly 18% of them non-productive. The study aimed to test whether cataloging public T cell receptors could reveal signatures of past pathogen exposure. Both class I and class II loci were covered by HLA typing, at four-digit resolution. A later analysis re-examined previously published TCR beta repertoires from several hundred donors and added high-resolution HLA genotyping to investigate patterns of TCR occurrence. Of the 300 to 400 genotyped donors, around 81% fell in the genetic ancestry cluster associated with self-reported Caucasian donors. Every discovery cohort repertoire had been produced on one sequencing platform. Points the paper makes about the study in general: In a later analysis, most CMV-associated TCR beta chains were found to appear HLA-restricted, with HLA associations seemingly driven largely by CMV exposure. According to a later analysis, TCR association rates differed among HLA loci, with DRB1 alleles showing the most associated TCRs and HLA-C alleles showing the fewest. Sequencing depth was assumed to be roughly uniform across donors in the presence/absence analyses, though that assumption may not hold. The authors suggested that the approach could potentially be generalized to other disease states and immunological phenotypes. In the study, some 160 TCR beta chains were listed as associated with cytomegalovirus. Correlated functional status among segregating V segments might be attributable to linkage disequilibrium, but an unknown experimental factor could not be ruled out. When HLA alleles, especially DR and DQ, strongly co-occurred, attributing TCR associations to individual alleles was difficult. A later analysis associated 15,000 or so TCR beta sequences with specific HLA alleles at a false discovery rate of 0.05. The 87-base-pair reads could not distinguish some IMGT-functional V segments, including TRBV6-2 and TRBV6-3, so those segments were excluded. A group of highly shared sequence variants was considered likely to be a technical artifact of the sequencing pipeline. CMV serostatus was the only immune exposure information available for the cohort. While some public TCRs were present in many individuals, most TCR sequences turned up only very rarely across donors. According to a later analysis, parvovirus B19, influenza, CMV and Epstein-Barr virus appeared linked to several top co-occurrence clusters. Because HLA typing was missing for some donors at each locus, association tests included only the typed subset. Cytomegalovirus status was reported to be diagnosed by the classifier with high specificity and sensitivity in both the original and validation cohorts. The earlier analysis of approximately 540 of the donors excluded roughly 16 rarely observed V segments, including chromosome 9 orphons, because counts were too low. Compared with the roughly 670-donor mean, donors in an Asian-associated ancestry cluster had fewer N-insertions in productive TCRs, according to a later genetic analysis. Only TCR beta chains were sequenced in this cohort, and the absence of alpha or paired-chain data limited detectable features. A later genetic analysis associated a missense DCLRE1C variant with V-gene and J-gene trimming of TCR beta chains, and an independent cohort replicated the association. In a later analysis, HLA-associated TCR beta chains showed more clonal expansion and lower generation probabilities than non-associated chains that were equally common. A further reported finding was that TCR beta sequences accurately predicted the HLA-A and HLA-B alleles for most subjects in the first cohort. In vitro tests confirmed that three of the cytomegalovirus-associated TCR beta chains recognize cytomegalovirus antigens. Broadly in line with IMGT annotations, most TCR beta V segments showed up in productive rearrangements about 87% or about 30% of the time in an earlier analysis of roughly 590 of the donors.

The library was prepared using the immunoSEQ multiplex PCR assay. The multiplex PCR relied on a mix of 60 forward primers for TCR Vbeta segments and 13 reverse primers for TCR Jbeta segments. A multiplex PCR assay on genomic DNA amplified the CDR3 region of rearranged TCR beta genes. The amplified TCR beta libraries were sequenced on the Illumina HiSeq System as 87-base-pair reads. Processing in the source paper ran as follows. Across the 670 or so repertoires, a later analysis counted some 81 million unique TCR beta chains, about 10 million of which were shared by at least two donors. To remove PCR and sequencing errors, raw reads were error-corrected and collapsed into unique sequences using a nearest-neighbor algorithm that merged closely related sequences. V, D and J gene segments were assigned by aligning CDR3 sequences to IMGT reference sequences. For a sequence to be retained, at least a six-nucleotide match to both a V gene segment and a J gene segment was required. Rearrangements were classified as productive when the CDR3 lacked stop codons and remained in frame with V and J, and all other rearrangements were classified as non-productive. CDR3 was defined according to IMGT convention as the region running from the second conserved V-encoded cysteine to the conserved J-encoded phenylalanine. In an earlier analysis of around 570 of the donors, sequences lacking an unambiguous match to a single V gene segment were excluded. An earlier analysis of some 500 of the donors classified V segments as functional when productive rearrangements were above 56.7% and as segregating when the standard deviation between donors was above 5%. A statistical classification framework was developed to diagnose cytomegalovirus status using the catalog of TCR beta chain sequences. V and J gene assignment, in a later analysis, came from comparing TCR nucleotide sequences with IMGT/GENE-DB human TR gene sequences. Using the TCRdist pipeline, a later analysis assigned CDR3 sequences along with most-parsimonious VDJ recombination scenarios. In a later analysis, every TCR beta chain was defined by the combination of its CDR3 amino acid sequence and its V-gene family, and reads without a unique V-gene family were dropped. As a way to deal with suspected cross-contamination and a sequencing artifact, a later analysis dropped 450 to 600 nucleotide sequences that were highly shared and had low generation probability. A later analysis calculated a clonal expansion index for each public chain from normalized within-repertoire ranks of inferred template counts. Generation probabilities in a later analysis came from a VDJ recombination model fitted to out-of-frame rearrangements, and those results were checked against IGoR. In a later analysis, TCR-TCR, TCR-HLA and TCR-CMV co-occurrence was scored with hypergeometric tests, and a repertoire-size bias correction was applied to TCR pairs. A later analysis estimated false discovery rates by permuting HLA or CMV assignments 20 times. In a later analysis, co-occurring TCRs were grouped using DBSCAN, and TCRdist sequence similarity was added for clustering within HLA-allele-positive subsets. Repertoires with fewer than 30,000 or more than 120,000 public chains, plus five repertoires with anomalous nucleotide sharing, were excluded from co-occurrence clustering. TCRdb carries this immuneACCESS record with in-frame sequences only. Its versions omit some clonotypes, under half of them owing to an unresolved V gene in the studies checked, with the rest unexplained. D and trimming come from the DNA, and the V and J calls and clone size come from that table. Here the sample has more than 150,000 clones; about 80% occur a single time. The top ten constitute over 2% of the sample.

About this clone: It has no known antigen specificity. It has no much larger one-base neighbor in the sample; base qualities were not kept.

The cohort comprised around 700 healthy bone marrow donors. At the time of sampling, every cohort member was nominally healthy, though immune exposures that went unrecorded were likely present. The donor was CMV seropositive and belonged to the group of 270 or so seropositive cohort members. A peripheral blood sample was provided by each donor, and peripheral blood mononuclear cells were used for TCR beta sequencing. The Qiagen DNeasy Blood Extraction Kit was used to extract genomic DNA from the blood cell samples. V is reduced by 6 bases and J by 4 bases, leaving a spacing of 14 bases between them. The CDR3 spans 14 residues, from the cysteine through the phenylalanine. CDR3 DNA is the only sequence kept; it has 42 bases, read in frame from the first base. The germline V gene (reference sequence) specifies SEHNR as CDR1 and FQNEAQ as CDR2.

The receptor was derived from a woman in her forties or fifties in good health and CMV-seropositive. The chain is made from TRBV7-9 and TRBJ2-3; TRBD1 is possibly the D segment (5 matching bases). Sequencing was carried out using PBMCs. The nucleotide sequence is TGTGCCAGCAGGGGGCAAATTCCGGCAGATACGCAGTATTTT. This codes for CASRGQIPADTQYF.